This T cell receptor (beta chain) stems from a study of blood T cell repertoires in COVID-19. Across the whole study: The United States, Italy and Spain supplied acute and convalescent COVID-19 samples.

This CDR3 has 20 amino acids. Enrolment of Seattle patients took place during active infection, and they were followed longitudinally. Here immunoSEQ multiplex PCR was the method, and the copy in TCRdb shows in-frame clones only, minus some. Of approximately 500,000 clones listed, roughly nine tenths are singletons. The clonotype was recovered from a woman aged 45-60 years with COVID-19, enrolled during active disease. This chain links TRBV21-1 with TRBJ2-1; the table's D gene call, TRBD2, was not cross checked with the DNA. TRBV21-1 is flagged as a pseudogene. Sequenced material: peripheral blood. CDR3 protein: CASRETAGGPMRSTYNEQFF. Written as DNA, the CDR3 is TGTGCCAGCCGGGAGACAGCGGGGGGGCCCATGAGGAGCACCTACAATGAGCAGTTCTTC.